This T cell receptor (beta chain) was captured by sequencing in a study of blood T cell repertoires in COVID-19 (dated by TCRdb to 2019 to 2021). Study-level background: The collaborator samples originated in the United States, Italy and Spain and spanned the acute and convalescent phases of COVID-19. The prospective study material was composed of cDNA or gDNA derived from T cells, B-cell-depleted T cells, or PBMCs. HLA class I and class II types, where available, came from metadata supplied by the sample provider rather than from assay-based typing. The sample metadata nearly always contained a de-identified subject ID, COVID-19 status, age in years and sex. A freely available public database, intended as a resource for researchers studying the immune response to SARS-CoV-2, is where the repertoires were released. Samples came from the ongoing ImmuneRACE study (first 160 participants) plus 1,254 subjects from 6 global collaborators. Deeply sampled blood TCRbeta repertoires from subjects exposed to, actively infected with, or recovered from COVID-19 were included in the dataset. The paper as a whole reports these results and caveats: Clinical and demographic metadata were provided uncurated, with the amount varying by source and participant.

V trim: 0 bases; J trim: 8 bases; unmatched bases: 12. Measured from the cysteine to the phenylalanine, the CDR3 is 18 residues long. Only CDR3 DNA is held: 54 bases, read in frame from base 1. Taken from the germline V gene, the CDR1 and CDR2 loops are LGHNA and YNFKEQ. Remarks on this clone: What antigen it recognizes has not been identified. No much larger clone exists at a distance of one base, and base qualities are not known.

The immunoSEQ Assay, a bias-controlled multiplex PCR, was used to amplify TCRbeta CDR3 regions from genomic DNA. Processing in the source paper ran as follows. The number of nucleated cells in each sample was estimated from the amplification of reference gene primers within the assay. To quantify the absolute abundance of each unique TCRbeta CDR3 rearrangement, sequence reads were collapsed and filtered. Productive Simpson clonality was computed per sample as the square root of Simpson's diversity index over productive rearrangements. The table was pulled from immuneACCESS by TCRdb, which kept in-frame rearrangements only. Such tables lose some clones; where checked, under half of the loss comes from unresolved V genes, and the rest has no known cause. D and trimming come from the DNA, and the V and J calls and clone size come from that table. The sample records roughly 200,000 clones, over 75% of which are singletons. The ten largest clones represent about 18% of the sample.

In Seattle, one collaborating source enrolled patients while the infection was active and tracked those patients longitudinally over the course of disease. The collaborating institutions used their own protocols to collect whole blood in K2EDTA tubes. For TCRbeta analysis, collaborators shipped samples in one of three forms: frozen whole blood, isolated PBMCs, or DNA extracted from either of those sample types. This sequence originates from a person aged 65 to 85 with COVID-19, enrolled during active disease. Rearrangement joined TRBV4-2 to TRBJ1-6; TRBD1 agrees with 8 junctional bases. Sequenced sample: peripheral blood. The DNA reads TGTGCCAGCAGCCAAGATCTAAGGACCAGGGGGCCTGATTCACCCCTCCACTTT. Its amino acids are CASSQDLRTRGPDSPLHF.